These 23 T cell receptor beta chains were sequenced from one sample in a study of OX40 agonist ivuxolimab in advanced cancers. Libraries were prepared by immunoSEQ multiplex PCR; TCRdb keeps only in-frame clonotypes and omits some of them. The table lists approximately 76,000 clones, 88% of them singletons, with around 0.8% in the top ten. Sample: CD4+ or CD8+ T cells sorted from blood, taken in a trial of the OX40 agonist ivuxolimab. All receptors come from an adult with an advanced solid tumor such as melanoma, head and neck, liver or kidney cancer.

The chain employs TRBV25-1 and TRBJ2-7; D is undetermined. CDR1 MGHDK and CDR2 SYGVNS come from the germline V gene. There are 13 residues in the CDR3. V was clipped by 3 bases and J by 0 bases, with 6 bases between them. CDR3: CASSEAASYEQYF. The CDR3 DNA sequence: TGTGCCAGCAGTGAGGCAGCCTCCTACGAGCAGTACTTC.

The rearrangement joins TRBV18 to TRBJ2-7; D gene unclear. V lost 2 bases and J 2 bases, leaving 4 bases between the germline ends. This CDR3 has 12 residues. Germline assignment: CDR1 KGHSH and CDR2 LQKENI. This CDR3 is CASSPNPYEQYF. As DNA, the CDR3 is TGTGCCAGCTCACCAAACCCCTACGAGCAGTACTTC.

The rearrangement uses TRBV27 and TRBJ2-7; D is possibly TRBD1 or TRBD2 (5 bases each). V lost 2 bases, J lost 6 bases, and 8 bases lay in between. The CDR3 spans 12 residues. CDR1 MNHEY and CDR2 SMNVEV come from the germline V gene (reference sequence). The CDR3 region has the DNA TGTGCCAGCAGTTTAAGGGGACGCGAGCAGTACTTC. Amino acid sequence: CASSLRGREQYF.

The genes are TRBV10-3 and TRBJ2-5, with 8 nucleotides matching TRBD1. CDR1 ENHRY and CDR2 SYGVKD come from the germline V gene. The J segment lost 1 base and the V segment lost 1 base, leaving 2 bases of the junction unmatched. This CDR3 contains 15 residues. Written as DNA, the CDR3 is TGTGCCATCAGTGAGTACGACAGGGGCCAAGAGACCCAGTACTTC. Its protein is CAISEYDRGQETQYF.

The table lists this clone with a few counts. The genes are TRBV5-1 and TRBJ1-4; possible D gene TRBD1, 6 bases. Trimming cost V 4 bases and J 6 bases, with 16 bases left between them. In germline, CDR1 is SGHRS, CDR2 YFSETQ. The CDR3 spans 15 residues. The CDR3 loop is CASSADGGDYEKLFF. In DNA form, the CDR3 reads TGCGCCAGCAGCGCGGATGGGGGCGATTATGAAAAACTGTTTTTT. Combining the CDR3 with reference TRBV5-1 and TRBJ1-4 gives the whole variable domain KAGVTQTPRYLIKTRGQQVTLSCSPISGHRSVSWYQQTPGQGLQFLFEYFSETQRNKGNFPGRFSGRQFSNSRSEMNVSTLELGDSALYLCASSADGGDYEKLFFGSGTQLSVL.

The V gene is TRBV5-1, the J gene TRBJ2-7, with TRBD1 matching 11 bases. J lost 3 bases, V lost 3 bases, and 5 bases had no gene match. Per the germline V gene, CDR1 is SGHRS and CDR2 is YFSETQ. The CDR3 runs 15 residues. The chain's CDR3 is CASSSRTGGFYEQYF. The CDR3, as DNA: TGCGCCAGCAGCTCTAGGACAGGGGGCTTCTACGAGCAGTACTTC.

The rearrangement joins TRBV10-1 to TRBJ2-3; weak D call: TRBD1 (5 bases). The germline V gene has CDR1 WNHNN and CDR2 SYGVQD (reference sequence). The CDR3 has 13 amino acids. V lost 6 bases, J lost 7 bases, and 14 bases lay in between. The CDR3 coding sequence is TGCGCCAGCAGCGAGCAGGGTAGAAATACGCAGTATTTT. It specifies CASSEQGRNTQYF.

The chain combines TRBV9 with TRBJ2-2; 15 bases map to TRBD2. After removal of 4 bases from V and 4 bases from J, the junction contained 11 bases not matched to a gene. This CDR3 has 19 amino acids. Germline CDR1 reads SGDLS; CDR2 reads YYNGEE. CDR3 sequence: CASSLVPGLAGGITGELFF. Here the CDR3 DNA reads TGTGCCAGCAGCCTGGTCCCGGGACTAGCGGGGGGCATCACCGGGGAGCTGTTTTTT.

The chain uses TRBV28 and TRBJ2-2; 9 bases align to TRBD1. Trimming took 6 bases from V and 1 from J; bases not matched to a gene: 3. Germline loops: CDR1 MDHEN, CDR2 SYDVKM. The CDR3 has 15 amino acids. CDR3 DNA sequence: TGTGCCAGCAGGGGGACAGGGAGGAACACCGGGGAGCTGTTTTTT. It is translated as CASRGTGRNTGELFF.

V usage is TRBV27 and J usage is TRBJ1-5; TRBD1 is a possible D gene (6 bases). V gave up 5 bases and J gave up 0 bases, with 11 bases separating them. CDR1 is MNHEY and CDR2 is SMNVEV in the germline V gene (reference sequence). The CDR3 covers 15 residues. This CDR3 reads CASSPLDSSNQPQHF. The CDR3 nucleotides read TGTGCCAGCAGTCCCTTGGACAGTAGCAATCAGCCCCAGCATTTT.

Points on this clone: Germline and junction disagree at one end, which may indicate a read error. V and J are TRBV6-6 and TRBJ2-7, with TRBD2 as a possible D gene (6 bases). Germline V gene sequence: CDR1 MNHNY, CDR2 SVGAGI (reference sequence). The CDR3 runs to 14 residues. CDR3 coding DNA: TGTGCCAGCAAATCGGCGCGGGGCTCCTACGACCAGTACTTC. Translating gives CASKSARGSYDQYF.

The V and J genes are TRBV6-6 and TRBJ2-7; D may correspond to TRBD1 or TRBD2 (5 bases each). Per germline, CDR1 MNHNY and CDR2 SVGAGI (reference sequence). The CDR3 totals 14 residues. The V end was cut by 5 bases, the J end by 2 bases, with 13 bases between. This chain's CDR3 is CASSPDRGPYEQYF. The CDR3 coding sequence is TGTGCCAGCAGTCCTGACCGGGGACCCTACGAGCAGTACTTC.

The chain couples TRBV19 to TRBJ2-1; tentative D call: TRBD2 (6 bases). V shed 5 bases and J shed 4 bases, with 12 bases lying between them. CDR3 length: 14 amino acids. In germline, CDR1 is LNHDA, CDR2 SQIVND (reference sequence). The CDR3 loop reads CASSPLGTYNEQFF. Written as DNA, the CDR3 is TGTGCCAGTAGTCCCCTGGGGACTTACAATGAGCAGTTCTTC.

This clone showed up just a few times. The chain is built from TRBV28 and TRBJ1-2; 9 bases agree with TRBD1. This CDR3 has 13 amino acids. The trim removed 5 bases at V and 5 bases at J, leaving 3 bases unmatched. The germline gives CDR1 MDHEN, CDR2 SYDVKM. This CDR3 reads CASSRTGVYGYTF. The CDR3 nucleotides read TGTGCCAGCAGTCGGACAGGGGTTTATGGCTACACCTTC.

The chain is built from TRBV2 and TRBJ1-1, with no clear D. There are 14 residues in the CDR3. Deletions cut 7 bases from V and 1 base from J, with 13 bases between. The germline CDR1 and CDR2 sequences are SNHLY and FYNNEI. CDR3 coding DNA: TGTGCCAGCACCACATTCGGAGGGAACACTGAAGCTTTCTTT. Translation gives CASTTFGGNTEAFF. Complete variable domain (other parts from reference TRBV2 and TRBJ1-1): EPEVTQTPSHQVTQMGQEVILRCVPISNHLYFYWYRQILGQKVEFLVSFYNNEISEKSEIFDDQFSVERPDGSNFTLKIRSTKLEDSAMYFCASTTFGGNTEAFFGQGTRLTVV.

The sample holds a few counts of this clone. This same CDR3 is encoded by further DNA sequences in the sample. This chain uses TRBV5-1 with TRBJ2-7; D is possibly TRBD1 (7 bases). The germline V and J ends were trimmed by 2 bases and 1 base, with 13 bases remaining between them. The CDR3 has 15 residues. Germline V lookup: CDR1 SGHRS, CDR2 YFSETQ. The CDR3 nucleotides read TGCGCCAGCAGCTTCGCGCAGGGGGGATCCTACGAGCAGTACTTC. Its protein is CASSFAQGGSYEQYF.

This clone occurred a few times. The V and J genes are TRBV28 and TRBJ2-7; D not certain. CDR1 MDHEN and CDR2 SYDVKM come from the germline V gene. V was trimmed by 8 bases and J by 3 bases, leaving 8 bases between them. The CDR3 length is 11 residues. The CDR3 sequence is CASGRIYEQYF. The CDR3, as DNA: TGTGCCAGCGGCAGGATCTACGAGCAGTACTTC.

The chain joins TRBV19 to TRBJ2-1; possibly TRBD2 for D (7 bases). The germline gives CDR1 LNHDA, CDR2 SQIVND (reference sequence). The CDR3 totals 16 residues. V lost 6 bases, J lost 5 bases, and 20 bases lay in between. CDR3 sequence reads: CASSQRGASGDNEQFF. The DNA of the CDR3 is TGTGCCAGTAGCCAAAGGGGGGCTAGCGGAGACAATGAGCAGTTCTTC. Drawing the rest from reference TRBV19 and TRBJ2-1, the complete variable domain is DGGITQSPKYLFRKEGQNVTLSCEQNLNHDAMYWYRQDPGQGLRLIYYSQIVNDFQKGDIAEGYSVSREKKESFPLTVTSAQKNPTAFYLCASSQRGASGDNEQFFGPGTRLTVL.

This clone came up a few times. V gene TRBV2 combines with J gene TRBJ2-2, with a tentative D call TRBD1 (6 bases). Per germline, CDR1 SNHLY and CDR2 FYNNEI. V dropped 4 bases and J dropped 3 bases, with 12 bases sitting between them. This CDR3 has 15 amino acids. CDR3 amino acids: CASSGFQGYTGELFF. CDR3 coding DNA: TGTGCCAGCAGTGGTTTTCAGGGGTACACCGGGGAGCTGTTTTTT.

The chain recombines TRBV11-1 with TRBJ2-5; 10 nucleotides line up with TRBD1. The CDR3 extends over 15 amino acids. The trim removed 2 bases at V and 3 bases at J, leaving 3 bases unmatched. The V gene's germline CDR1 is SGHAT and CDR2 FQDESV (reference sequence). The CDR3 sequence: CASSLRGTGEETQYF. DNA of the CDR3: TGTGCCAGCAGCTTAAGGGGGACAGGGGAAGAGACCCAGTACTTC.

Regarding this clone: The missing conserved phenylalanine or tryptophan at the end of this CDR3 makes a read error likely. It is unclear where the CDR3 begins or ends on the DNA, so no DNA is shown, and the CDR3 is as TCRdb lists it. The chain carries TRBV7-9 and TRBJ1-1. The germline CDR1 and CDR2 sequences are SEHNR and FQNEAQ (reference sequence). The CDR3 comprises 12 residues, both ends counted. Here the CDR3 reads CASSLVVDGGFL.

This sequence joins TRBV10-1 and TRBJ2-2; no reliable D call. V lost 2 bases to trimming and J lost 6 bases, with 13 bases between them. The CDR3 length is 15 residues. Germline loops: CDR1 WNHNN, CDR2 SYGVQD (reference sequence). The CDR3 DNA is TGCGCCAGCAGTGAGAATCCGCAAGGCGCCGGGGAGCTGTTTTTT. Its translation: CASSENPQGAGELFF.

The genes are TRBV9 and TRBJ1-3, with TRBD1 as a possible D gene (5 bases). The CDR3 spans 15 residues. CDR1 is SGDLS, CDR2 YYNGEE, per germline. Trimming left V 0 bases short and J 0 bases short, with 7 bases between. The CDR3: CASSVGTHSGNTIYF. The CDR3 bases are TGTGCCAGCAGCGTAGGGACACACTCTGGAAACACCATATATTTT.